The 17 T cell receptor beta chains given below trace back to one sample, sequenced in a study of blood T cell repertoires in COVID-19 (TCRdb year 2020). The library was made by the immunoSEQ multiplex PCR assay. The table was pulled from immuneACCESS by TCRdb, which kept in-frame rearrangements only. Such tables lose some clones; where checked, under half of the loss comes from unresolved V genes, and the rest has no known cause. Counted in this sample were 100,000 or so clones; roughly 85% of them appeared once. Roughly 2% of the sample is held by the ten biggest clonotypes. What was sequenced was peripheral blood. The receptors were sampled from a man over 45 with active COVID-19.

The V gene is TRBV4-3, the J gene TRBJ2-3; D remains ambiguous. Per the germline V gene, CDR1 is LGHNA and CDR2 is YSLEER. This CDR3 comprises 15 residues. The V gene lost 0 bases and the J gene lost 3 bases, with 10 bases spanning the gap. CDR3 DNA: TGCGCCAGCAGCCAAGAGGGCCAACGGACAGATACGCAGTATTTT. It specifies CASSQEGQRTDTQYF.

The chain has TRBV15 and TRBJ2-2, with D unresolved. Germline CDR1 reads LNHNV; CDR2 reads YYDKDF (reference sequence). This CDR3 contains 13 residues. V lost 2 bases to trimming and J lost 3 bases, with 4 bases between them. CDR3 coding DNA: TGTGCCACCAGCAGACCCGACACCGGGGAGCTGTTTTTT. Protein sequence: CATSRPDTGELFF. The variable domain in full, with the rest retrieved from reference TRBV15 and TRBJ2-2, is DAMVIQNPRYQVTQFGKPVTLSCSQTLNHNVMYWYQQKSSQAPKLLFHYYDKDFNNEADTPDNFQSRRPNTSFCFLDIRSPGLGDTAMYLCATSRPDTGELFFGEGSRLTVL.

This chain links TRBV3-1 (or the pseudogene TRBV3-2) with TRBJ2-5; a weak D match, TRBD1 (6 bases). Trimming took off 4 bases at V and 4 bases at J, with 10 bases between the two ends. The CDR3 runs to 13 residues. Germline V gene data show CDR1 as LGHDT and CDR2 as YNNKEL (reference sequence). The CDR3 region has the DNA TGTGCCAGCAGCCCCCAAGGGGGAGAGACCCAGTACTTC. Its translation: CASSPQGGETQYF.

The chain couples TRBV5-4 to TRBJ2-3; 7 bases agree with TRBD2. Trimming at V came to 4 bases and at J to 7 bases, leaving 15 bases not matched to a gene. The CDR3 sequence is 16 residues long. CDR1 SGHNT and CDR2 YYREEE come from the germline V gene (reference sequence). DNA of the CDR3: TGTGCCAGCAGCCGGGACGGACTAGTGGGGGGGAATACGCAGTATTTT. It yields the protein CASSRDGLVGGNTQYF.

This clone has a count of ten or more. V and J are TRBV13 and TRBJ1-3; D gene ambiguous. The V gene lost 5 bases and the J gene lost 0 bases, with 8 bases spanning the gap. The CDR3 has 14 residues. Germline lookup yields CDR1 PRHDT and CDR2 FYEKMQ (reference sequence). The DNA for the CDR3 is TGTGCCAGCAGCCACACAAGCTCTGGAAACACCATATATTTT. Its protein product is CASSHTSSGNTIYF.

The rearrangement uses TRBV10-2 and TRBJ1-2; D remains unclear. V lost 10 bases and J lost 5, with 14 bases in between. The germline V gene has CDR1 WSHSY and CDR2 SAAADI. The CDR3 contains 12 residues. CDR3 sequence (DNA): TGCGCCACCGGGCCGGGAACGTATGGCTACACCTTC. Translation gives CATGPGTYGYTF.

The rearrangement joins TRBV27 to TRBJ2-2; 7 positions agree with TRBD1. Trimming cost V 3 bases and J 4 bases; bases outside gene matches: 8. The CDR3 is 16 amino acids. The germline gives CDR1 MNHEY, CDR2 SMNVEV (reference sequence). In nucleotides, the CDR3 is TGTGCCAGCAGTTTCCTAGGGGGCGCGGGCACCGGGGAGCTGTTTTTT. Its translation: CASSFLGGAGTGELFF.

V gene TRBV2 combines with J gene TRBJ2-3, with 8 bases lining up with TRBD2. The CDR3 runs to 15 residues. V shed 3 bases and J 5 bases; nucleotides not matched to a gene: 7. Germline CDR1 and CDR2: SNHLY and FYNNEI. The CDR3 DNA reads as TGTGCCAGCAGTGAGGCGGGGGGCGGGGTAGATACGCAGTATTTT. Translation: CASSEAGGGVDTQYF.

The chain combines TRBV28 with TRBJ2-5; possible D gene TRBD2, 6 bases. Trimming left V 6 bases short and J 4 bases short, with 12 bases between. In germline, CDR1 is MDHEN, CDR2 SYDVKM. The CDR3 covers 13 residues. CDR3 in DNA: TGTGCCAGCAGCTCCGGGGGAGGAGAGACCCAGTACTTC. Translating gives CASSSGGGETQYF.

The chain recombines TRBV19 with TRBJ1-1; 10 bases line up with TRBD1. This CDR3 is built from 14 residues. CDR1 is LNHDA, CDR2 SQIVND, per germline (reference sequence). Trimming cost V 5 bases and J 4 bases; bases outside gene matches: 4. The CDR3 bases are TGTGCCAGTAGTGTACGGACAGGGGGCACTGAAGCTTTCTTT. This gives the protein CASSVRTGGTEAFF.

CDR3 in DNA: TGTGCCACCCGGGACACATCTTGGTCGGGCTACACCTTC. Its protein product is CATRDTSWSGYTF. The gene calls are TRBV6-6 and TRBJ1-2, with D possibly matching TRBD1 (6 bases). V was clipped by 10 bases and J by 8 bases, with 20 bases between them. CDR1 and CDR2 from the germline V gene are MNHNY and SVGAGI (reference sequence). This CDR3 region has 13 residues.

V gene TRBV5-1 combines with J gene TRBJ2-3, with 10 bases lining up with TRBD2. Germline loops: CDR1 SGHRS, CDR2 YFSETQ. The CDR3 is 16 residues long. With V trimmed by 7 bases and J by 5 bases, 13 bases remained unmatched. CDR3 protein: CASPNGGLAERDTQYF. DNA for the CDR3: TGCGCCAGCCCAAACGGCGGACTAGCGGAGAGAGATACGCAGTATTTT.

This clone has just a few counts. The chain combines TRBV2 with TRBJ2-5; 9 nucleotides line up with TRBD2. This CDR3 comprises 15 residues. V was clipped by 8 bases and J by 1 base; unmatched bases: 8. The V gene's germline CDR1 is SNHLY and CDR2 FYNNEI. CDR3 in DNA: TGTGCCAGCGGTCTAGCGGGGAATCTCCAAGAGACCCAGTACTTC. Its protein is CASGLAGNLQETQYF.

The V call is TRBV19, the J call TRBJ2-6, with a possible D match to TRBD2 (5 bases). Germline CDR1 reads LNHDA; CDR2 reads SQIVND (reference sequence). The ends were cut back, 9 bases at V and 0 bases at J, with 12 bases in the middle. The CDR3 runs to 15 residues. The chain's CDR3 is CASSAGASGANVLTF. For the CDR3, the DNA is TGTGCCAGCTCTGCGGGCGCCTCTGGGGCCAACGTCCTGACTTTC.

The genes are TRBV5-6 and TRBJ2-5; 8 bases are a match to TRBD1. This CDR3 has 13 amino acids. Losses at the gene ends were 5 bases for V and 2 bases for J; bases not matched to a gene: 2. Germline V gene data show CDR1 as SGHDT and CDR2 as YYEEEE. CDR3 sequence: CASRRTGQETQYF. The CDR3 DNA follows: TGTGCCAGCAGGAGGACAGGGCAAGAGACCCAGTACTTC.

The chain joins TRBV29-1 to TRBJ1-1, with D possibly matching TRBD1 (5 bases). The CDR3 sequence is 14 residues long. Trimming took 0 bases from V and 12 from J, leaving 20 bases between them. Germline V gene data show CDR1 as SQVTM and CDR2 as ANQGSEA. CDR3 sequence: CSVEDEEGRPLSFF. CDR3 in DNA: TGCAGCGTTGAAGATGAGGAGGGACGGCCTTTGTCTTTCTTT.

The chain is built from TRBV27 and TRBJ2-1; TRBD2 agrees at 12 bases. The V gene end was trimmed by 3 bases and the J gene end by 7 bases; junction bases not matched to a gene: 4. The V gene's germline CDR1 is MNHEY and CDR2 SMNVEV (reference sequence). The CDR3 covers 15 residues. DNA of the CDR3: TGTGCCAGCAGTTTCGGGCTAGCGGGGGGGAATGAGCAGTTCTTC. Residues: CASSFGLAGGNEQFF.